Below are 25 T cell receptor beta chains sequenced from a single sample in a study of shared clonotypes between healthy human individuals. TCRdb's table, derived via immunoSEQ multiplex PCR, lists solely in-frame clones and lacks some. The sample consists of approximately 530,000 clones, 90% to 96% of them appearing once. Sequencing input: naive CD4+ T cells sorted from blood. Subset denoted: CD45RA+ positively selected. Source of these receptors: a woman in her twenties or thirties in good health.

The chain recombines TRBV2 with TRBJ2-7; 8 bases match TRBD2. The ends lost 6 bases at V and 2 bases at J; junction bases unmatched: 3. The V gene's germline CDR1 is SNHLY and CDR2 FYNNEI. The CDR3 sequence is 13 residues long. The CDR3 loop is CASSGTSPYEQYF. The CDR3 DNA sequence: TGTGCCAGCAGCGGGACTAGTCCCTACGAGCAGTACTTC.

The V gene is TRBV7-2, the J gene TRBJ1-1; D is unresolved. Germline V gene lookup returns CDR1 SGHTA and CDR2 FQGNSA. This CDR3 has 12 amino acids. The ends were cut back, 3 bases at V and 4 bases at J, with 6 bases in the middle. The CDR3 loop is CASSFWGTEAFF. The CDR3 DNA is TGTGCCAGCAGCTTTTGGGGCACTGAAGCTTTCTTT.

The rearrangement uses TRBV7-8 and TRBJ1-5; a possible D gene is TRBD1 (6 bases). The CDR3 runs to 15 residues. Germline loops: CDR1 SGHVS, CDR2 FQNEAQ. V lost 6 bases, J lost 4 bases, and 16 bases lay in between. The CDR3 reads CASRPTGTLNQPQHF. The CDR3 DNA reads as TGTGCCAGCAGACCTACCGGGACATTAAATCAGCCCCAGCATTTT.

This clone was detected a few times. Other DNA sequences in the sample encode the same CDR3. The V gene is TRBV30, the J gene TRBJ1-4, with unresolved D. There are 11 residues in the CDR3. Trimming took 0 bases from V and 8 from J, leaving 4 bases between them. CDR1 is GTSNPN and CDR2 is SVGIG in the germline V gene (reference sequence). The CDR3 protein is CAWSVGEKLFF. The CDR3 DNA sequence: TGTGCCTGGAGTGTAGGGGAAAAACTGTTTTTT.

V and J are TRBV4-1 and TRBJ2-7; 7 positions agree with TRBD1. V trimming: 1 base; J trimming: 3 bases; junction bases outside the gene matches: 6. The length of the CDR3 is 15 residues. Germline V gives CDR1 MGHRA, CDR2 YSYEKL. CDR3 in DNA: TGCGCCAGCAGCCAAGGAATACAGGGGCGCTACGAGCAGTACTTC. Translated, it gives CASSQGIQGRYEQYF.

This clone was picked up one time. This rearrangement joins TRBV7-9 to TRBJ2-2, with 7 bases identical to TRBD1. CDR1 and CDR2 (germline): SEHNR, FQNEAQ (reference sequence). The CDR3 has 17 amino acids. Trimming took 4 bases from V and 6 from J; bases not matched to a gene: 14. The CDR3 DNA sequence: TGTGCCAGCAGCTCCCGGGCCGAGACAGGGTCGGCCGGGGAGCTGTTTTTT. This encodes CASSSRAETGSAGELFF.

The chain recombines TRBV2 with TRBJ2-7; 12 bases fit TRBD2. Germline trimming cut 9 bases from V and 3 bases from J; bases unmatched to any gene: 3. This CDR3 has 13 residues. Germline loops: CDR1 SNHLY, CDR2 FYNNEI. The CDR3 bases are TGTGCCAGGAGGACTAGCGGGAACTACGAGCAGTACTTC. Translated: CARRTSGNYEQYF. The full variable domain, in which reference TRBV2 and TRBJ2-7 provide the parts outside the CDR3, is EPEVTQTPSHQVTQMGQEVILRCVPISNHLYFYWYRQILGQKVEFLVSFYNNEISEKSEIFDDQFSVERPDGSNFTLKIRSTKLEDSAMYFCARRTSGNYEQYFGPGTRLTVT.

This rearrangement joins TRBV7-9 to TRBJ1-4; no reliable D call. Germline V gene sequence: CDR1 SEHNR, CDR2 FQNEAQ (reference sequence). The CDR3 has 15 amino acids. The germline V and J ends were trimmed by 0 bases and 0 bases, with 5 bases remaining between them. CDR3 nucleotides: TGTGCCAGCAGCTTAGCGGGTGCAACTAATGAAAAACTGTTTTTT. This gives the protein CASSLAGATNEKLFF.

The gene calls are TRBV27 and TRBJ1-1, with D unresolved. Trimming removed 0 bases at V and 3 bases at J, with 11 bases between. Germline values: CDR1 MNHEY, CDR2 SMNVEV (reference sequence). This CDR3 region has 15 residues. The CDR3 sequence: CASSLSLDGDTEAFF. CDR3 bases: TGTGCCAGCAGTTTATCCTTGGACGGCGACACTGAAGCTTTCTTT.

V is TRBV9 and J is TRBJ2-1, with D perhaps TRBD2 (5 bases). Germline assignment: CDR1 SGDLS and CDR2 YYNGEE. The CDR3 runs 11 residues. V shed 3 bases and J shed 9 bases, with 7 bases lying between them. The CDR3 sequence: CASSASGEQFF. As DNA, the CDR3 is TGTGCCAGCAGCGCAAGCGGTGAGCAGTTCTTC. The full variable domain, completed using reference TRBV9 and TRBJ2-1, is DSGVTQTPKHLITATGQRVTLRCSPRSGDLSVYWYQQSLDQGLQFLIQYYNGEERAKGNILERFSAQQFPDLHSELNLSSLELGDSALYFCASSASGEQFFGPGTRLTVL.

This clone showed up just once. The CDR3 coding sequence is TGTGCCAGCAGCCAGCACAGGTTGAACACTGAAGCTTTCTTT. Residues: CASSQHRLNTEAFF. The gene calls are TRBV7-9 and TRBJ1-1, with a possible D match to TRBD1 (5 bases). The V gene lost 5 bases and the J gene lost 0 bases, with 10 bases spanning the gap. CDR1 is SEHNR and CDR2 is FQNEAQ in the germline V gene (reference sequence). This CDR3 contains 14 residues.

DNA of the CDR3: TGTGCCAGCAGCTCCGGACTAGCGGGATCCTCCTACGAGCAGTACTTC. Translating gives CASSSGLAGSSYEQYF. The chain couples TRBV5-4 to TRBJ2-7, with TRBD2 identical over 12 bases. The V gene's germline CDR1 is SGHNT and CDR2 YYREEE (reference sequence). The CDR3 is 16 amino acids. J gave up 0 bases and V 3 bases, and 4 bases lay outside the gene matches.

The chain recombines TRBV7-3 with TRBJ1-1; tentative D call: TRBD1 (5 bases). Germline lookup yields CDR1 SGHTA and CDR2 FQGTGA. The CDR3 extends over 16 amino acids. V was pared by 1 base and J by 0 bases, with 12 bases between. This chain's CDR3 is CASSLRSPGLNTEAFF. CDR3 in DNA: TGTGCCAGCAGCTTAAGGTCCCCAGGGCTGAACACTGAAGCTTTCTTT. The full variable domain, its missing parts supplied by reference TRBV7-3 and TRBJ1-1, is GAGVSQTPSNKVTEKGKYVELRCDPISGHTALYWYRQSLGQGPEFLIYFQGTGAADDSGLPNDRFFAVRPEGSVSTLKIQRTERGDSAVYLCASSLRSPGLNTEAFFGQGTRLTVV.

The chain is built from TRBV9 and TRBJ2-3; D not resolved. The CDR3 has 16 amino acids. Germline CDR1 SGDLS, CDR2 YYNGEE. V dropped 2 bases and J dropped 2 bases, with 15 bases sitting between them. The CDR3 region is CASSVGIPWATDTQYF. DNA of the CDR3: TGTGCCAGCAGCGTCGGAATCCCTTGGGCCACAGATACGCAGTATTTT.

In nucleotides, the CDR3 is TGTGCCAGCAGCGGGACTCTCAACTACGAGCAGTACTTC. Translation gives CASSGTLNYEQYF. The genes are TRBV11-2 and TRBJ2-7, with a possible D match to TRBD2 (6 bases). Between the trimmed V and J ends, which lost 5 bases and 3 bases, there was a span of 11 bases. CDR3 length: 13 residues. Germline V gives CDR1 SGHAT, CDR2 FQNNGV.

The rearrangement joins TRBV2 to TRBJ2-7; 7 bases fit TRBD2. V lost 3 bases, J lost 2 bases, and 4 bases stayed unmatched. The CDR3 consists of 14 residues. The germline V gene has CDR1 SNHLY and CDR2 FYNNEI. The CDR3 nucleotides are TGTGCCAGCAGTGACGGTCGGGGGGCCTACGAGCAGTACTTC. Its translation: CASSDGRGAYEQYF.

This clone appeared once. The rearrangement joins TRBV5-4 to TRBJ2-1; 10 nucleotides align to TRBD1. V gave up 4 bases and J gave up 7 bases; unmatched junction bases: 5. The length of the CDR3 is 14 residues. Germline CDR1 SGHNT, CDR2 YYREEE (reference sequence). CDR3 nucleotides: TGTGCCAGCAGCCTAGGGACAGGGGAAAATGAGCAGTTCTTC. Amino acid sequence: CASSLGTGENEQFF.

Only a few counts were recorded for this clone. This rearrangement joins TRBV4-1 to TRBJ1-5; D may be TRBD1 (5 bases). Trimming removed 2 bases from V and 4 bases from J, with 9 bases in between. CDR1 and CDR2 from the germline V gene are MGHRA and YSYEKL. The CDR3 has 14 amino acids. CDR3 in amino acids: CASSQFQGNQPQHF. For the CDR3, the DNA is TGCGCCAGCAGCCAATTTCAGGGAAATCAGCCCCAGCATTTT.

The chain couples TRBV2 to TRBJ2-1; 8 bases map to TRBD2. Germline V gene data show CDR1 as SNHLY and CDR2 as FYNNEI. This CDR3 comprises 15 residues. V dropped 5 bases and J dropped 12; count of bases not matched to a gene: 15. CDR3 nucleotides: TGTGCCAGCAGTAACGTAGCGGGATTTCTCATTGGGCAGTTCTTC. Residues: CASSNVAGFLIGQFF.

The CDR3 spells CASSEYRPTFNEKLFF. CDR3 bases: TGTGCCAGCAGTGAATATAGGCCCACCTTCAATGAAAAACTGTTTTTT. The chain is built from TRBV6-1 and TRBJ1-4, with D uncertain. V was pared by 2 bases and J by 5 bases, with 15 bases between. The length of the CDR3 is 16 residues. Per the germline V gene, CDR1 is MNHNS and CDR2 is SASEGT.

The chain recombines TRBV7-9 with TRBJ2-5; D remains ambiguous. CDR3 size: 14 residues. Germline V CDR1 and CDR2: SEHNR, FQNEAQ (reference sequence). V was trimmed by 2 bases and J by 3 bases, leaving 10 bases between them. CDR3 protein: CASSLLPEKETQYF. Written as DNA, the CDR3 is TGTGCCAGCAGCTTATTGCCGGAGAAAGAGACCCAGTACTTC.

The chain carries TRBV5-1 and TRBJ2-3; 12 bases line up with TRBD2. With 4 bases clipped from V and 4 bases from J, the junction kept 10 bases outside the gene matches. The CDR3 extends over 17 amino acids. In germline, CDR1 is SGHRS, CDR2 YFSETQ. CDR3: CASSPKTSGRIPDTQYF. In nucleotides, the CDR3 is TGCGCCAGCAGCCCCAAAACTAGCGGGAGGATCCCAGATACGCAGTATTTT. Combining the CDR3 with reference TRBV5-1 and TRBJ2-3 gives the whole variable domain KAGVTQTPRYLIKTRGQQVTLSCSPISGHRSVSWYQQTPGQGLQFLFEYFSETQRNKGNFPGRFSGRQFSNSRSEMNVSTLELGDSALYLCASSPKTSGRIPDTQYFGPGTRLTVL.

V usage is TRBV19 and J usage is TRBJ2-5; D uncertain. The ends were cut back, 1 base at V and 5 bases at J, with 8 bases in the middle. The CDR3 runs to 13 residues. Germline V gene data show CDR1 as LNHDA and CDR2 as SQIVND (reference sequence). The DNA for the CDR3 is TGTGCCAGTAGTATAGGGGGTGGTGAGACCCAGTACTTC. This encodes CASSIGGGETQYF.

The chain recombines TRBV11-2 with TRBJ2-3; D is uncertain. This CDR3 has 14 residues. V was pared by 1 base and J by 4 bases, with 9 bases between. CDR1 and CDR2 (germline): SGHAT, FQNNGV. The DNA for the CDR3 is TGTGCCAGCAGCTTAGGGACGAGCTCAGATACGCAGTATTTT. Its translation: CASSLGTSSDTQYF. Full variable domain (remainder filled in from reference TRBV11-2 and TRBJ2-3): EAGVAQSPRYKIIEKRQSVAFWCNPISGHATLYWYQQILGQGPKLLIQFQNNGVVDDSQLPKDRFSAERLKGVDSTLKIQPAKLEDSAVYLCASSLGTSSDTQYFGPGTRLTVL.

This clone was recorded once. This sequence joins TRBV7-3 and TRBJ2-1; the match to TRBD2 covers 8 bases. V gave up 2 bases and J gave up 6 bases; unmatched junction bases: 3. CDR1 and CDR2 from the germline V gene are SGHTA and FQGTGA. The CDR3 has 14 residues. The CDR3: CASSLGTSFNEQFF. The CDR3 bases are TGTGCCAGCAGCTTAGGGACTAGTTTCAATGAGCAGTTCTTC.